The rows below give T cell receptor beta chains drawn from one sample of a study of blood T cell repertoires in COVID-19. Libraries were prepared by immunoSEQ multiplex PCR; TCRdb keeps only in-frame clonotypes and omits some of them. The sample lists more than 300,000 clones, approximately 90% occurring once. The sequencing input was PBMCs or T cells enriched from blood (not recorded which). The receptors were gathered from a woman aged 25-40 years who had recovered from COVID-19. CDR3s include the opening cysteine and the closing phenylalanine or tryptophan. A D gene is named only where the DNA matches it firmly. Size is stated for part of the rows, as once, few or many counts, or as a class when the clone is expanded.

CDR3 DNA	CDR3 protein	CDR3 length	D gene	V gene	J gene	clone size
TGTGCCAGCAACCGACAGGAAGCTTTCTTT	CASNRQEAFF	10	.	TRBV2	TRBJ1-1	.
TGTGCCAGCAGCTTAGATCCACCAGGGGCCGAGCAGTACTTC	CASSLDPPGAEQYF	14	.	TRBV11-2	TRBJ2-7	.
TGCGCCAGCAGCCCACCGGGACAGGGGGTAACTCCATCCCAAGAGACCCAGTACTTC	CASSPPGQGVTPSQETQYF	19	TRBD1	TRBV4-3	TRBJ2-5	.
TGTGCCAGCTCAAGACAGGGGACCGGGGATTCACCCCTCCACTTT	CASSRQGTGDSPLHF	15	TRBD1	TRBV18	TRBJ1-6	.
TGTGCCAGCAGCAAGGAGACAGGGGGCGACGACGAGCAGTACTTC	CASSKETGGDDEQYF	15	.	TRBV21-1	TRBJ2-7	.
TGTGCCAGTAGTACCTCCCCGGGACAGGCCGCAGGGCATCAGCCCCAGCATTTT	CASSTSPGQAAGHQPQHF	18	TRBD1	TRBV19	TRBJ1-5	.
TGCGCCAGCTCCCTAGGACTAGCGGGCCAAGAGACCCAGTACTTC	CASSLGLAGQETQYF	15	TRBD2	TRBV4-1	TRBJ2-5	.
TGTGCCAGTAGTACCAGGCCCTCTGACGAGCAGTACTTC	CASSTRPSDEQYF	13	.	TRBV19	TRBJ2-7	.
TGTGCCAGCAGCTTAGATGCGAGGGAGAACTATGGCTACACCTTC	CASSLDARENYGYTF	15	.	TRBV11-2	TRBJ1-2	.
TGCGCCAGCAGCCAAGAAGGCTCGGGGACAGATACGCAGTATTTT	CASSQEGSGTDTQYF	15	.	TRBV4-3	TRBJ2-3	.
TGCGCCAGCAGGGAGTCCTGGGAGGGGCTGAACACTGAAGCTTTCTTT	CASRESWEGLNTEAFF	16	.	TRBV5-1	TRBJ1-1	.
TGTGCCAGCAGTCTCGGGGGGCTGGATGAGCAGTTCTTC	CASSLGGLDEQFF	13	.	TRBV9	TRBJ2-1	.
TGTGCCAGCAGCCTCGGCGGGGGGACTAGCACAGATACGCAGTATTTT	CASSLGGGTSTDTQYF	16	TRBD2	TRBV3-1/TRBV3-2	TRBJ2-3	once
TGTGCCAGCAGCGTAGAGGGAACTAGACCTTACAATGAGCAGTTCTTC	CASSVEGTRPYNEQFF	16	.	TRBV9	TRBJ2-1	.
TGCGCCAGCAGCCCGGGACAGGGGGAGGTAGCGGGGGCCCGCACAGATACGCAGTATTTT	CASSPGQGEVAGARTDTQYF	20	TRBD1	TRBV5-1	TRBJ2-3	.
TGTGCCAGCAGTGAATATAGTGTCACCGGGGAGCTGTTTTTT	CASSEYSVTGELFF	14	.	TRBV25-1	TRBJ2-2	.
TGTGCCTGGACAGAATTCTCTGGAAACACCATATATTTT	CAWTEFSGNTIYF	13	.	TRBV30	TRBJ1-3	.
TGCAGCGTTCAAACACCGGGGGTTGGCTCTGAAGCTTTCTTT	CSVQTPGVGSEAFF	14	.	TRBV29-1	TRBJ1-1	.
TGTGCCAGCAGCTTACCCGGGACAGGGCTGTTAGCCGGGGAGCTGTTTTTT	CASSLPGTGLLAGELFF	17	TRBD1	TRBV7-8	TRBJ2-2	.
TGCAGCGTTGCTTTTAACTATGGCTACACCTTC	CSVAFNYGYTF	11	.	TRBV29-1	TRBJ1-2	.
TGTGCCAGCAGTCCGAATACAGGGAGTACCACTGAAGCTTTCTTT	CASSPNTGSTTEAFF	15	.	TRBV6-5	TRBJ1-1	.
TGTGCCAGCAGCCCAGGTCCCAATAGCAATCAGCCCCAGCATTTT	CASSPGPNSNQPQHF	15	.	TRBV5-4	TRBJ1-5	.
TGTGCCAGCAGCCGGGGTCCGAACACTGAAGCTTTCTTT	CASSRGPNTEAFF	13	.	TRBV7-3	TRBJ1-1	.
TGCGCCAGCAGCTTACAGGGCGCCTCGGGTGGAAACACCATATATTTT	CASSLQGASGGNTIYF	16	.	TRBV5-1	TRBJ1-3	.
TGTGCCAGCTCACCGGGAGGAACCTATGGCTACACCTTC	CASSPGGTYGYTF	13	.	TRBV18	TRBJ1-2	.
TGTGCTAGTGGTTTGGATACCTACGAGCAGTACTTC	CASGLDTYEQYF	12	.	TRBV12-5	TRBJ2-7	.
TGTGCCAGCAGCTTGGGACACCTTAACTATGGCTACACCTTC	CASSLGHLNYGYTF	14	.	TRBV5-5	TRBJ1-2	.
TGCAGTGCTAGTGCGGGACAATACGGTTCACCCCTCCACTTT	CSASAGQYGSPLHF	14	.	TRBV20-1	TRBJ1-6	.
TGTGCCAGCAGCTTAACCGGATCCACAGTCCAGTACTTC	CASSLTGSTVQYF	13	.	TRBV7-3	TRBJ2-5	.
TGTGCCTGGAGTGTACTCGGGACGCCGGGGGGGACTGAAGCTTTCTTT	CAWSVLGTPGGTEAFF	16	.	TRBV30	TRBJ1-1	.
TGTGCCAGCTCACCACAGGGACACCTGAACACTGAAGCTTTCTTT	CASSPQGHLNTEAFF	15	.	TRBV18	TRBJ1-1	few
TGTGCCAGCAGCTCAGCGGTCGGCTTTCGCTACACCTTC	CASSSAVGFRYTF	13	.	TRBV11-2	TRBJ1-2	once
TGTGCCAGCAGCCCACCGGGACAGGGGCTGACGCAGTATTTT	CASSPPGQGLTQYF	14	TRBD1	TRBV11-3	TRBJ2-3	.
TGTGCCAGCAGCTTGGCTCAGGGGGGGAACACTGAAGCTTTCTTT	CASSLAQGGNTEAFF	15	TRBD1	TRBV5-4	TRBJ1-1	.
TGTGCCAGCAGTGAAGCTGGAGGGGCCTATCAGCCCCAGCATTTT	CASSEAGGAYQPQHF	15	.	TRBV6-1	TRBJ1-5	.